These 8 T cell receptor beta chains came from one sample sequenced in a study of T cell responses to AZD1222 COVID-19 vaccine. Produced via immunoSEQ multiplex PCR; TCRdb's table is partial and in-frame only. The data contain roughly 130,000 clones, approximately 90% of them singletons. Sequencing used peripheral blood, obtained on day 0 of AZD1222 vaccination. These receptors were obtained from an adult in good health.

V and J are TRBV25-1 and TRBJ1-1; D ambiguous. Per the germline V gene, CDR1 is MGHDK and CDR2 is SYGVNS. V lost 3 bases and J lost 0, with 14 bases in between. This CDR3 region has 16 residues. CDR3 DNA sequence: TGTGCCAGCAGTGAGGGCGGCGGAGGGTTGAACACTGAAGCTTTCTTT. Translation: CASSEGGGGLNTEAFF. Variable domain in full (rest from reference TRBV25-1 and TRBJ1-1): EADIYQTPRYLVIGTGKKITLECSQTMGHDKMYWYQQDPGMELHLIHYSYGVNSTEKGDLSSESTVSRIRTEHFPLTLESARPSHTSQYLCASSEGGGGLNTEAFFGQGTRLTVV.

This clone appeared a single time. The genes are TRBV4-3 and TRBJ2-7, with 7 bases lining up with TRBD2. The germline V gene encodes CDR1 LGHNA and CDR2 YSLEER. The CDR3 contains 16 residues. With V trimmed by 0 bases and J by 3 bases, 8 bases remained unmatched. The CDR3 here is CASSQEAGTMFYEQYF. The CDR3 DNA reads TGCGCCAGCAGCCAAGAAGCCGGGACTATGTTCTACGAGCAGTACTTC.

In this sample, this clone turned up once. The rearrangement uses TRBV3-1 (or the pseudogene TRBV3-2) and TRBJ1-4; D gene uncertain. There are 14 residues in the CDR3. V lost 2 bases, J lost 7 bases, and 11 bases lay in between. Germline CDR1 and CDR2: LGHDT and YNNKEL (reference sequence). DNA of the CDR3: TGTGCCAGCAGCCAACCCGACCGGAGTGAAAAACTGTTTTTT. Residues: CASSQPDRSEKLFF.

A single count supports this clone. The identical CDR3 is also encoded by other nucleotide sequences in the sample. The rearrangement uses TRBV6-5 and TRBJ1-2; D is undetermined. The germline CDR1 and CDR2 sequences are MNHEY and SVGAGI. V lost 5 bases and J lost 4, with 8 bases in between. The CDR3 sequence is 12 residues long. The CDR3 nucleotides are TGTGCCAGCAGTCCCGGATTCTATGGCTACACCTTC. Translating it yields CASSPGFYGYTF.

CDR3 coding DNA: TGTGCCAGCAGTTTAGCTGGGAACACCGGGGAGCTGTTTTTT. Its translation: CASSLAGNTGELFF. The gene calls are TRBV28 and TRBJ2-2, with D uncertain. The CDR3 loop spans 14 amino acids. CDR1 MDHEN and CDR2 SYDVKM come from the germline V gene. Trimming stripped 2 bases from V and 1 base from J, with 5 bases between.

The chain recombines TRBV3-1 (or the pseudogene TRBV3-2) with TRBJ2-2; possibly TRBD1 for D (5 bases). Germline CDR1 reads LGHDT; CDR2 reads YNNKEL (reference sequence). This CDR3 is 15 amino acids long. Trimming pared 4 bases from V and 0 bases from J, leaving 9 bases between. The CDR3 DNA follows: TGTGCCAGCAGCCCCTCGGACACGAACACCGGGGAGCTGTTTTTT. It is translated as CASSPSDTNTGELFF.

This clone was detected only a few times. The chain has TRBV19 and TRBJ2-7; unclear D gene. Trimming removed 4 bases from V and 4 bases from J, with 20 bases in between. Germline assignment: CDR1 LNHDA and CDR2 SQIVND (reference sequence). The CDR3 totals 16 residues. In DNA, the CDR3 is TGTGCCAGTAGTAGCCGGTCGCGTTCCCAGTTTTACGAGCAGTACTTC. Its translation: CASSSRSRSQFYEQYF.

This chain joins TRBV30 and TRBJ2-3; 9 positions match TRBD1. CDR1 GTSNPN and CDR2 SVGIG come from the germline V gene (reference sequence). This CDR3 is built from 16 residues. With V trimmed by 5 bases and J by 3 bases, 12 bases remained unmatched. The CDR3 protein is CAWDRGRLDQTDTQYF. The DNA of the CDR3 is TGTGCCTGGGACAGGGGGAGGCTAGATCAGACAGATACGCAGTATTTT.